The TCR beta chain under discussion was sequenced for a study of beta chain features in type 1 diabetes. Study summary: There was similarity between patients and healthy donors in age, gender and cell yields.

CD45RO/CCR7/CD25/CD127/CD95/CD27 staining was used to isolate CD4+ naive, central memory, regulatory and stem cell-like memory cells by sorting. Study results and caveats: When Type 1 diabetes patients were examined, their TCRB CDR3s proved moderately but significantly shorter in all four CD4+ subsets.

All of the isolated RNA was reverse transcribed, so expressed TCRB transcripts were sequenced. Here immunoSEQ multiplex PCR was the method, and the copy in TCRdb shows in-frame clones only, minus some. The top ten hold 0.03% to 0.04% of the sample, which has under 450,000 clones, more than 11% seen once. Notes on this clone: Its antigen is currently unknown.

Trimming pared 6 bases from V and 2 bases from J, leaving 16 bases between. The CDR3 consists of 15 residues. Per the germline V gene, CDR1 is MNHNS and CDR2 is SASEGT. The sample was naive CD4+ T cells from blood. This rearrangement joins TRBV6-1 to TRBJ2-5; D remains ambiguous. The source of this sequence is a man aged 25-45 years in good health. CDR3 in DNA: TGTGCCAGCAGGGATGATGAGGCAAAACAAGAGACCCAGTACTTC. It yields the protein CASRDDEAKQETQYF.